Following are 19 T cell receptor beta chains from one sample sequenced in a study of blood T cell repertoires in COVID-19. Here immunoSEQ multiplex PCR was the method, and the copy in TCRdb shows in-frame clones only, minus some. Among 270,000 or so clones listed, 82% were seen once. The sequencing sample was made of peripheral blood. Source of these receptors: a woman aged 18-35 years with acute or convalescent COVID-19.

The gene calls are TRBV11-1 and TRBJ2-1, with TRBD2 matching 13 bases. The ends lost 1 base at V and 9 bases at J; junction bases unmatched: 6. CDR1 and CDR2 (germline): SGHAT, FQDESV (reference sequence). CDR3 length equals 16 residues. CDR3 sequence reads: CASSLGGLAGEGEQFF. The CDR3 DNA reads TGTGCCAGCAGCTTAGGCGGACTAGCGGGAGAAGGTGAGCAGTTCTTC.

The chain recombines TRBV11-2 with TRBJ2-1, with D possibly TRBD2 on 5 matching bases. This CDR3 contains 13 residues. The V gene's germline CDR1 is SGHAT and CDR2 FQNNGV. The germline V and J ends were trimmed by 5 bases and 3 bases, with 8 bases remaining between them. As DNA, the CDR3 is TGTGCCAGCAGCCCAGAGGGCTACAATGAGCAGTTCTTC. Translated: CASSPEGYNEQFF.

The chain couples TRBV9 to TRBJ1-5; 8 nucleotides align to TRBD1. The germline V gene encodes CDR1 SGDLS and CDR2 YYNGEE. The J segment lost 2 bases and the V segment lost 4 bases, leaving 14 bases of the junction unmatched. This CDR3 comprises 18 residues. CDR3 DNA: TGTGCCAGCAGCCCAGTAAACAGGGGGGGATTGGGCAATCAGCCCCAGCATTTT. Its protein is CASSPVNRGGLGNQPQHF.

This rearrangement joins TRBV20-1 to TRBJ2-3; D ambiguous. In germline, CDR1 is DFQATT, CDR2 SNEGSKA (reference sequence). CDR3 length equals 11 residues. Trimming removed 4 bases from V and 0 bases from J, with 2 bases in between. CDR3 nucleotide sequence: TGCAGTGCTACGAGCACAGATACGCAGTATTTT. Its protein product is CSATSTDTQYF.

This clone was found a few times. The rearrangement links TRBV30 to TRBJ1-1, with a weak D call TRBD1 (6 bases). The CDR3 is 11 residues long. V was cut by 3 bases and J by 8 bases, with 10 bases left in between. CDR1 is GTSNPN, CDR2 SVGIG, per germline (reference sequence). DNA of the CDR3: TGTGCCTGGAGCCCCGGGACAGAAGCTTTCTTT. This encodes CAWSPGTEAFF. Based on the CDR3 plus reference TRBV30 and TRBJ1-1, the full variable domain is SQTIHQWPATLVQPVGSPLSLECTVEGTSNPNLYWYRQAAGRGLQLLFYSVGIGQISSEVPQNLSASRPQDRQFILSSKKLLLSDSGFYLCAWSPGTEAFFGQGTRLTVV.

The chain couples TRBV5-6 to TRBJ2-7, with 7 bases fitting TRBD2. The CDR3 has 18 amino acids. Germline trimming cut 3 bases from V and 3 bases from J; bases unmatched to any gene: 18. In germline, CDR1 is SGHDT, CDR2 YYEEEE. This chain's CDR3 is CASSSRGGRGSIYYEQYF. The CDR3 DNA reads TGTGCCAGCAGCTCCCGGGGAGGGCGGGGTTCGATCTACTACGAGCAGTACTTC.

The genes are TRBV7-2 and TRBJ2-3; D may be TRBD2 (6 bases). V lost 5 bases to trimming and J lost 0 bases, with 12 bases between them. This CDR3 spans 15 amino acids. The germline gives CDR1 SGHTA, CDR2 FQGNSA. The CDR3 DNA reads TGTGCCAGCAGCCTTAGCGGTTATAGCACAGATACGCAGTATTTT. Translation gives CASSLSGYSTDTQYF.

The chain uses TRBV7-2 and TRBJ2-7; D call uncertain. This CDR3 is built from 13 residues. CDR1 SGHTA and CDR2 FQGNSA come from the germline V gene. The V end lost 6 bases, the J end lost 1 base, and 10 bases lay between the germline ends. The CDR3 DNA reads TGTGCCAGCAGTTACGGGTTTTCCTACGAGCAGTACTTC. Protein sequence: CASSYGFSYEQYF.

The rearrangement uses TRBV6-5 and TRBJ2-2; D is uncertain. The CDR3 consists of 15 residues. CDR1 MNHEY and CDR2 SVGAGI come from the germline V gene. Trimming cost V 0 bases and J 3 bases, with 8 bases left between them. The CDR3 protein is CASSYSARYTGELFF. CDR3 DNA: TGTGCCAGCAGTTACTCGGCTCGATACACCGGGGAGCTGTTTTTT.

This clone was recorded only once. V usage is TRBV2 and J usage is TRBJ1-1; D unresolved. Germline CDR1 reads SNHLY; CDR2 reads FYNNEI. The CDR3 runs to 13 residues. V was pared by 5 bases and J by 1 base, with 8 bases between. CDR3 DNA sequence: TGTGCCAGCAGTCCAGGCAGGAACACTGAAGCTTTCTTT. It translates to CASSPGRNTEAFF.

This clone was recorded only once. This chain links TRBV28 with TRBJ1-4, with D hard to call. The CDR3 contains 13 residues. Trimming left V 5 bases short and J 7 bases short, with 11 bases between. Germline-derived CDR1 and CDR2 are MDHEN and SYDVKM. The CDR3 DNA follows: TGTGCCAGCAGTCCCCGCCCCAGTGAAAAACTGTTTTTT. Amino acids: CASSPRPSEKLFF.

V and J are TRBV29-1 and TRBJ2-7; D might be TRBD2 (5 bases). The germline gives CDR1 SQVTM, CDR2 ANQGSEA. CDR3 length equals 13 residues. The V end was cut by 6 bases, the J end by 0 bases, with 12 bases between. CDR3 amino acids: CSVLVGGSYEQYF. The CDR3 DNA reads TGCAGCGTCCTAGTAGGAGGCTCCTACGAGCAGTACTTC.

The chain carries TRBV19 and TRBJ1-1; D unclear. V lost 5 bases and J 0 bases, leaving 7 bases between the germline ends. Germline CDR1 and CDR2: LNHDA and SQIVND (reference sequence). The CDR3 spans 13 residues. The CDR3 region has the DNA TGTGCCAGTAGTGGAGACCTGAACACTGAAGCTTTCTTT. It yields the protein CASSGDLNTEAFF.

CDR3 region: CASSKREGQETQYF. DNA of the CDR3: TGTGCCAGCAGTAAGCGGGAGGGCCAAGAGACCCAGTACTTC. The V call is TRBV6-5, the J call TRBJ2-5; 10 bases map to TRBD2. Germline assignment: CDR1 MNHEY and CDR2 SVGAGI. The J segment lost 1 base and the V segment lost 5 bases, leaving 1 base of the junction unmatched. The CDR3 length is 14 residues.

The V and J genes are TRBV7-9 and TRBJ2-1; 7 bases map to TRBD1. V was pared by 3 bases and J by 1 base, with 3 bases of the junction left unmatched. Germline CDR1 is SEHNR and CDR2 is FQNEAQ (reference sequence). This CDR3 region has 15 residues. This CDR3 is CASSFVQGSYNEQFF. The DNA of the CDR3 is TGTGCCAGCAGCTTTGTACAGGGGTCCTACAATGAGCAGTTCTTC.

The sample holds a few counts of this clone. The chain uses TRBV18 and TRBJ1-4, with D maybe TRBD1 (6 bases). The CDR3 covers 18 residues. Germline loops: CDR1 KGHSH, CDR2 LQKENI. Trimming removed 6 bases from V and 0 bases from J, with 20 bases in between. The CDR3 bases are TGTGCCAGCTCCGACCACGGACAGATCAAGACAACTAATGAAAAACTGTTTTTT. The encoded protein is CASSDHGQIKTTNEKLFF.

The chain joins TRBV6-5 to TRBJ1-2; 8 bases agree with TRBD1. The CDR3 extends over 12 amino acids. Per germline, CDR1 MNHEY and CDR2 SVGAGI. Germline trimming cut 7 bases from V and 8 bases from J; bases unmatched to any gene: 6. Written as DNA, the CDR3 is TGTGCCAGCACCGGACAGGGTGGCGGCTACACCTTC. Protein product: CASTGQGGGYTF.

The chain carries TRBV29-1 and TRBJ2-2, with a weak D call TRBD2 (6 bases). Trimming stripped 5 bases from V and 3 bases from J, with 7 bases between. This CDR3 is 12 amino acids long. Per germline, CDR1 SQVTM and CDR2 ANQGSEA. CDR3 sequence reads: CSVWRDTGELFF. DNA for the CDR3: TGCAGCGTTTGGAGGGACACCGGGGAGCTGTTTTTT.

This clone occurred once. The chain is built from TRBV5-1 and TRBJ2-1, with 10 bases matching TRBD2. Germline-derived CDR1 and CDR2 are SGHRS and YFSETQ. V trimming: 0 bases; J trimming: 7 bases; junction bases outside the gene matches: 4. This CDR3 contains 15 residues. The CDR3 reads CASSLGLAGLNEQFF. In DNA, the CDR3 is TGCGCCAGCAGCTTGGGACTAGCGGGCCTTAATGAGCAGTTCTTC.